This passage covers 21 T cell receptor beta chains from one sample sequenced in a study of blood T cell repertoires in COVID-19. Some clones are missing from TCRdb's copy, which holds only in-frame ones; the method was immunoSEQ multiplex PCR. The repertoire includes about 220,000 clones, 70% to 85% of them detected once, and around 2.5% sits in the top ten. The sequenced sample was peripheral blood. The receptors derive from a middle-aged man who had recovered from COVID-19.

V and J are TRBV5-1 and TRBJ2-1; the match to TRBD2 covers 10 bases. This CDR3 is 15 amino acids long. After removal of 4 bases from V and 0 bases from J, the junction contained 1 base not matched to a gene. Germline CDR1 and CDR2: SGHRS and YFSETQ. The CDR3 spells CASSPSGSSYNEQFF. DNA of the CDR3: TGCGCCAGCAGCCCTAGCGGGAGCTCCTACAATGAGCAGTTCTTC.

V gene TRBV19 combines with J gene TRBJ1-2; 7 bases align to TRBD1. Trimming cost V 5 bases and J 7 bases; bases outside gene matches: 7. This CDR3 contains 13 residues. Germline CDR1 LNHDA, CDR2 SQIVND (reference sequence). The CDR3 nucleotides are TGTGCCAGTAGTCCCGGGACAGACCGTGGCTACACCTTC. Protein sequence: CASSPGTDRGYTF.

This clone appeared a single time. The chain combines TRBV30 with TRBJ1-6; weak D call: TRBD1 (5 bases). This CDR3 comprises 16 residues. From germline, CDR1 is GTSNPN and CDR2 SVGIG (reference sequence). V shed 0 bases and J shed 7 bases, with 16 bases lying between them. CDR3 in amino acids: CAWSVGGGGVNSPLHF. Here the CDR3 DNA reads TGTGCCTGGAGTGTCGGTGGTGGAGGGGTAAATTCACCCCTCCACTTT.

The chain recombines TRBV29-1 with TRBJ2-7; 8 bases agree with TRBD1. This CDR3 is 14 amino acids long. Looked up from germline, CDR1 is SQVTM and CDR2 is ANQGSEA. V dropped 4 bases and J dropped 4; count of bases not matched to a gene: 9. The CDR3 nucleotides are TGCAGCGTTGTACCCGGACAGGGCCGGTACGAGCAGTACTTC. Translation gives CSVVPGQGRYEQYF.

The rearrangement uses TRBV9 and TRBJ2-3, with a weak D call TRBD2 (5 bases). This CDR3 contains 16 residues. Germline V lookup: CDR1 SGDLS, CDR2 YYNGEE. Trimming pared 2 bases from V and 0 bases from J, leaving 13 bases between. The CDR3 coding sequence is TGTGCCAGCAGCGTGGAGCCAGCGGCCAGCACAGATACGCAGTATTTT. The encoded protein is CASSVEPAASTDTQYF.

The rearrangement links TRBV5-4 to TRBJ2-3, with TRBD2 matching over 8 bases. The CDR3 spans 17 residues. Germline values: CDR1 SGHNT, CDR2 YYREEE (reference sequence). Trimming removed 4 bases from V and 6 bases from J; junction bases left unmatched: 16. The CDR3 loop is CASSPGTGRGEDDTQYF. CDR3 in DNA: TGTGCCAGCAGCCCGGGGACGGGGCGGGGGGAGGATGATACGCAGTATTTT.

The chain employs TRBV10-1 and TRBJ1-1; D is possibly TRBD1 (6 bases). CDR3 length equals 13 residues. CDR1 is WNHNN and CDR2 is SYGVQD in the germline V gene (reference sequence). The V and J ends lost 7 bases and 3 bases respectively, with 12 bases between them. The CDR3 region is CASMGQGYTEAFF. CDR3 DNA sequence: TGCGCCAGCATGGGGCAGGGGTACACTGAAGCTTTCTTT.

In this sample, this clone turned up once. The chain joins TRBV3-1 (or the pseudogene TRBV3-2) to TRBJ1-5; weak D call: TRBD1 (6 bases). Trimming took 0 bases from V and 3 from J, leaving 12 bases between them. CDR3 size: 16 residues. CDR1 is LGHDT and CDR2 is YNNKEL in the germline V gene (reference sequence). CDR3 in DNA: TGTGCCAGCAGCCAAGAACCGGGGGGCGTCAATCAGCCCCAGCATTTT. Residues: CASSQEPGGVNQPQHF.

The chain is built from TRBV7-2 and TRBJ2-7, with D unclear. V lost 1 base, J lost 4 bases, and 8 bases lay in between. Germline loops: CDR1 SGHTA, CDR2 FQGNSA. The CDR3 has 13 amino acids. The CDR3 is CASSLGQRYEQYF. For the CDR3, the DNA is TGTGCCAGCAGCTTAGGCCAGCGTTACGAGCAGTACTTC.

Here the CDR3 DNA reads TGTGCCAGCAGAAACAGGGCGGGCGACACCGGGGAGCTGTTTTTT. Translated, it gives CASRNRAGDTGELFF. The chain recombines TRBV11-3 with TRBJ2-2; maybe TRBD1 (6 bases). V was shortened by 6 bases and J by 3 bases, with 14 bases between the two germline ends. In germline, CDR1 is SGHNT, CDR2 YENEEA. This CDR3 contains 15 residues.

The J gene is TRBJ1-2, the V gene TRBV19, with D uncertain. Between the trimmed V and J ends, which lost 5 bases and 7 bases, there was a span of 20 bases. This CDR3 has 15 residues. CDR1 and CDR2 from the germline V gene are LNHDA and SQIVND (reference sequence). The CDR3 region is CASSVDSDIVRGYTF. As DNA, the CDR3 is TGTGCCAGTAGTGTCGATTCTGACATTGTTCGTGGCTACACCTTC.

The chain combines TRBV6-5 with TRBJ2-5; 7 nucleotides align to TRBD1. CDR3 length equals 13 residues. Germline V gene sequence: CDR1 MNHEY, CDR2 SVGAGI. V was pared by 6 bases and J by 2 bases, with 3 bases of the junction left unmatched. The CDR3 here is CASSADRQETQYF. For the CDR3, the DNA is TGTGCCAGCAGCGCGGACAGGCAAGAGACCCAGTACTTC.

V is TRBV7-9 and J is TRBJ1-1; D is possibly TRBD1 (6 bases). Germline loops: CDR1 SEHNR, CDR2 FQNEAQ (reference sequence). V was pared by 5 bases and J by 4 bases, with 14 bases between. The CDR3 has 14 residues. As DNA, the CDR3 is TGTGCCAGCAGCCAGCAGACAGGCATCACTGAAGCTTTCTTT. This gives the protein CASSQQTGITEAFF.

The J gene is TRBJ1-1, the V gene TRBV19; the match to TRBD1 covers 10 bases. Trimming removed 4 bases from V and 0 bases from J; junction bases left unmatched: 8. Germline-derived CDR1 and CDR2 are LNHDA and SQIVND (reference sequence). This CDR3 contains 17 residues. The DNA for the CDR3 is TGTGCCAGTAGTACCCGGGACAGGGGCTTCATGAACACTGAAGCTTTCTTT. Translated, it gives CASSTRDRGFMNTEAFF.

The CDR3 sequence: CASSLNLVTEGYTF. CDR3 DNA sequence: TGTGCCAGCAGCCTAAACTTAGTCACGGAGGGCTACACCTTC. The gene calls are TRBV6-5 and TRBJ1-2, with D uncertain. V lost 6 bases and J 8 bases, leaving 19 bases between the germline ends. Per the germline V gene, CDR1 is MNHEY and CDR2 is SVGAGI. The CDR3 consists of 14 residues.

This rearrangement joins TRBV7-9 to TRBJ1-2, with 8 bases aligning to TRBD1. Germline lookup yields CDR1 SEHNR and CDR2 FQNEAQ (reference sequence). With 5 bases clipped from V and 4 bases from J, the junction kept 9 bases outside the gene matches. This CDR3 is built from 15 residues. CDR3 nucleotide sequence: TGTGCCAGCAGCCCTAGGACAGGGAATCGCTATGGCTACACCTTC. Encoded protein: CASSPRTGNRYGYTF.

The CDR3 loop reads CASSPSRRTEAFF. DNA for the CDR3: TGTGCCAGCAGCCCCTCTAGGAGGACTGAAGCTTTCTTT. The V gene is TRBV9, the J gene TRBJ1-1, with D uncertain. The CDR3 has 13 residues. V lost 4 bases and J 5 bases, leaving 12 bases between the germline ends. The germline V gene encodes CDR1 SGDLS and CDR2 YYNGEE. Variable domain in full (rest from reference TRBV9 and TRBJ1-1): DSGVTQTPKHLITATGQRVTLRCSPRSGDLSVYWYQQSLDQGLQFLIQYYNGEERAKGNILERFSAQQFPDLHSELNLSSLELGDSALYFCASSPSRRTEAFFGQGTRLTVV.

The chain carries TRBV7-2 and TRBJ1-2; D call uncertain. In germline, CDR1 is SGHTA, CDR2 FQGNSA. V was pared by 1 base and J by 1 base, with 10 bases between. The CDR3 has 15 residues. CDR3 bases: TGTGCCAGCAGCTTAGGGGCACACAGTAACTATGGCTACACCTTC. It specifies CASSLGAHSNYGYTF.

The genes are TRBV19 and TRBJ1-5, with D maybe TRBD1 (6 bases). CDR1 is LNHDA and CDR2 is SQIVND in the germline V gene (reference sequence). Trimming removed 6 bases from V and 4 bases from J, with 10 bases in between. The CDR3 length is 13 residues. CDR3 region: CASSEQGNQPQHF. CDR3 sequence (DNA): TGTGCCAGTAGCGAACAGGGTAATCAGCCCCAGCATTTT.

The chain joins TRBV3-1 (or the pseudogene TRBV3-2) to TRBJ1-4; D is unclear. Per the germline V gene, CDR1 is LGHDT and CDR2 is YNNKEL (reference sequence). V was shortened by 2 bases and J by 7 bases, with 11 bases between the two germline ends. There are 14 residues in the CDR3. The CDR3 nucleotides read TGTGCCAGCAGCCAATTGGGCACGAGTGAAAAACTGTTTTTT. Translating it yields CASSQLGTSEKLFF.

The chain uses TRBV3-1 (or the pseudogene TRBV3-2) and TRBJ1-1; D may be TRBD1 (5 bases). Trimming cost V 0 bases and J 11 bases, with 13 bases left between them. The CDR3 runs 13 residues. Germline V gene data show CDR1 as LGHDT and CDR2 as YNNKEL (reference sequence). CDR3 nucleotides: TGTGCCAGCAGCCAAGATAGGAGGGGAGAGGCTTTCTTT. Protein sequence: CASSQDRRGEAFF.